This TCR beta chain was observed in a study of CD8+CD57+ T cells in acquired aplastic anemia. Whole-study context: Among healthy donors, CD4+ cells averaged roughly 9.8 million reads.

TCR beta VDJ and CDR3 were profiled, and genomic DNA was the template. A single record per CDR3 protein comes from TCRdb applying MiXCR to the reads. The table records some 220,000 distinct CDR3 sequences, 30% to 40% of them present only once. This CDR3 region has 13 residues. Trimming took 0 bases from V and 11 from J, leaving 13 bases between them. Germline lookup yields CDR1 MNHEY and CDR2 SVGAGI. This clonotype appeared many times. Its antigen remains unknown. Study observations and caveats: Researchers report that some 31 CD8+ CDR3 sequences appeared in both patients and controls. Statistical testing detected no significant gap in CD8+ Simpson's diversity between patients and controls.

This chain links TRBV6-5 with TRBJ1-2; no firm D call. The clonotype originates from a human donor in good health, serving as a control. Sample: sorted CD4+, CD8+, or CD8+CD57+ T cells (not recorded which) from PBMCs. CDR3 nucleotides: TGTGCCAGCAGTTACTCGGGCGGCAGCCGTTACACCTTC. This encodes CASSYSGGSRYTF.